The present T cell receptor (beta chain) was sequenced within a study of blood T cell repertoires in COVID-19. Study background: Acute and convalescent COVID-19 samples came from the United States, Italy and Spain. Nucleic acid was either cDNA or gDNA, and it came from T cells, B-cell-depleted T cells, or PBMCs.

Per the study methods: How many nucleated cells were present was estimated from reference gene primer amplification. Sequencing was performed with immunoSEQ multiplex PCR; in TCRdb, only in-frame clones are kept and a portion is missing. The DNA was the basis for D and trimming; V, J and clone size are from that table. The sample lists fewer than 350,000 clones, approximately 90% occurring once. The CDR3 has 14 amino acids. CDR1 and CDR2 from the germline V gene are MGHRA and YSYEKL. Between the trimmed V and J ends, which lost 0 bases and 2 bases, there was a span of 7 bases. Seattle's cohort entered during active infection and was followed longitudinally.

The chain joins TRBV4-1 to TRBJ1-2; D may be TRBD1 (6 bases). The source material was peripheral blood. The sequence was collected from a woman younger than 45 with COVID-19, enrolled during active disease. The CDR3 DNA is TGCGCCAGCAGCCAAGAGGGGGCGAACTATGGCTACACCTTC. This gives the protein CASSQEGANYGYTF.